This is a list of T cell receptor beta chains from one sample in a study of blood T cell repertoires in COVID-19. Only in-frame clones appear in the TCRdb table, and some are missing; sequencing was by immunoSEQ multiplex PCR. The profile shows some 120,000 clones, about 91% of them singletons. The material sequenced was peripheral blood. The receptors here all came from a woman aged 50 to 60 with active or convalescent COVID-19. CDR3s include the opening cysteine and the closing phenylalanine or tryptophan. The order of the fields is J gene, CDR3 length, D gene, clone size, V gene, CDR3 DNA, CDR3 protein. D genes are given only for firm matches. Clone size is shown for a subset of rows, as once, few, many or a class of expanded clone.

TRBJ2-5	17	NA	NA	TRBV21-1	TGTGCCAGCACCAGGAGGCTCACCGGGACAGTTTTGGAGACCCAGTACTTC	CASTRRLTGTVLETQYF
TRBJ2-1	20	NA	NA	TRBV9	TGTGCCAGCAGCGTATTACGGGACAGCTCCCCCGGGGGCTCCTACAATGAGCAGTTCTTC	CASSVLRDSSPGGSYNEQFF
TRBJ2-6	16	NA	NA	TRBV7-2	TGTGCCAGCAGCTTAACGTCGGGGTCTGGGGCCAACGTCCTGACTTTC	CASSLTSGSGANVLTF
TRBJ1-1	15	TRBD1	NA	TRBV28	TGTGCCAGCAGCCAACCGGGACAGGGTGACACTGAAGCTTTCTTT	CASSQPGQGDTEAFF
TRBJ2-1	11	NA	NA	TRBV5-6	TGTGCCAGCAGCTTGGACAGTATGCAGTTCTTC	CASSLDSMQFF
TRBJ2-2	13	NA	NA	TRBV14	TGTGCCAGCAGCCCCAGGGTCGCCGGGGAGCTGTTTTTT	CASSPRVAGELFF
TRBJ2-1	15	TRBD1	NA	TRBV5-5	TGTGCCAGCAGCCCTTGGGACAGCGCCTACAATGAGCAGTTCTTC	CASSPWDSAYNEQFF
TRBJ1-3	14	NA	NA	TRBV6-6	TGTGCCAGCCTGACAGCCATCTCTGGAAACACCATATATTTT	CASLTAISGNTIYF
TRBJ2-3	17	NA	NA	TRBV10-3	TGTGCCATCAGTGACTCGGGGGGCGGGGACCTCTCAGATACGCAGTATTTT	CAISDSGGGDLSDTQYF
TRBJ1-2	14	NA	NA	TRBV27	TGTGCCAGCAGTTTATACAAAGGGGACTATGGCTACACCTTC	CASSLYKGDYGYTF
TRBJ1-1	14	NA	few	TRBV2	TGTGCCAGCAGTGGAGCCGGAGGGTACACTGAAGCTTTCTTT	CASSGAGGYTEAFF
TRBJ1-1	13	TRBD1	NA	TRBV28	TGTGCCAGCAGTGAGGGACAGATCACTGAAGCTTTCTTT	CASSEGQITEAFF
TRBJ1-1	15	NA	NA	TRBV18	TGTGCCAGCTCACCACCAGCTAGGGCGGGCACTGAAGCTTTCTTT	CASSPPARAGTEAFF
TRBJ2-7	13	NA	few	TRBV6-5	TGTGCCAGCAGTTACTGGGGGGACCTGATGTGGTACTTC	CASSYWGDLMWYF
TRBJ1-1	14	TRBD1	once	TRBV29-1	TGCAGCGTATCCCGGGACAGGGAGAACACTGAAGCTTTCTTT	CSVSRDRENTEAFF
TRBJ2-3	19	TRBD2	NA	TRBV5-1	TGCGCCAGCAGCTTGGACTCGGGTGTACTAGCGTTCAGCACAGATACGCAGTATTTT	CASSLDSGVLAFSTDTQYF
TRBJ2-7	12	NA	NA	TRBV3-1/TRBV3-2	TGTGCCAGCAGCCAGAGCTCCTACGAGCAGTACTTC	CASSQSSYEQYF
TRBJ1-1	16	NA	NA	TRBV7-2	TGTGCCAGCAGCCTCACCGCGGACAGAATAAACACTGAAGCTTTCTTT	CASSLTADRINTEAFF
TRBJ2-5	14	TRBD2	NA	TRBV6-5	TGTGCCAGCATCAGCGGGAGGGCCATAAAGACCCAGTACTTC	CASISGRAIKTQYF
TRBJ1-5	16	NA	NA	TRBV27	TGTGCCAGCAGTTTATTGGGCGATATGATTAATCAGCCCCAGCATTTT	CASSLLGDMINQPQHF
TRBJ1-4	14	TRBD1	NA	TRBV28	TGTGCCAGCAGTTTATCTTGGACAGGGCAGAAACTGTTTTTT	CASSLSWTGQKLFF
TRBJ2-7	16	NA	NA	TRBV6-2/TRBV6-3	TGTGCCAGCAGCTTCACCCAGGGGTTGTTAATCTACGAGCAGTACTTC	CASSFTQGLLIYEQYF